This TCR beta chain was sequenced during a study of CD8 T cells in ankylosing spondylitis. Study-wide points: Ankylosing spondylitis blood appeared to be characterized by a TCR beta motif of roughly eight highly homologous variants.

This clonotype was detected many times. As yet, its antigen is unknown. Generation of TCR beta libraries employed quantitative 5'-RACE incorporating molecular barcodes. TCRdb independently ran MiXCR on the 5' RACE reads; one entry per CDR3 protein. Here the sample spans fewer than 250,000 distinct CDR3 sequences, under 12% being singletons. The source material was blood, either unsorted or a sorted T cell fraction (not recorded which). This receptor was taken from a male donor with ankylosing spondylitis or in good health (not recorded which).

This chain's CDR3 is CASSQVQGTGNTIYF. The CDR3 coding sequence is TGCGCCAGCAGCCAAGTGCAGGGCACCGGAAACACCATATATTTT. This chain links TRBV4-1 with TRBJ1-3; D might be TRBD1 (5 bases). Germline V gene data show CDR1 as MGHRA and CDR2 as YSYEKL. V was clipped by 1 base and J by 4 bases, with 11 bases between them. The CDR3 runs to 15 residues.